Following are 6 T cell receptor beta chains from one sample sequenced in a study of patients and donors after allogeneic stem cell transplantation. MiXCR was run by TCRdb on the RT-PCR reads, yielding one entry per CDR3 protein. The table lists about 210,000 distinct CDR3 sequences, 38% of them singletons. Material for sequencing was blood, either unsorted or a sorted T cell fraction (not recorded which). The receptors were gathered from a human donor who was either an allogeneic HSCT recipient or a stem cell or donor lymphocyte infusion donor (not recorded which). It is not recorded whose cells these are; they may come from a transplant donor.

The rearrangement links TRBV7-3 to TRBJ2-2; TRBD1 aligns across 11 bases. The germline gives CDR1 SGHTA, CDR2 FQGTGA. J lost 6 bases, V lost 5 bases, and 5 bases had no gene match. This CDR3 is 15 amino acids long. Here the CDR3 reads CASSADRGLPGELFF. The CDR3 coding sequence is TGTGCCAGCAGCGCGGACAGGGGGCTTCCCGGGGAGCTGTTTTTT.

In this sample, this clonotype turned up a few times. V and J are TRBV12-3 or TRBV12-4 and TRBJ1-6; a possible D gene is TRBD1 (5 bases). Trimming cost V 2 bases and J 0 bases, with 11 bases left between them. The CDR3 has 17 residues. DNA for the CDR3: TGTGCCAGCAGTTTACGGGGCAGACCCTCCTATAATTCACCCCTCCACTTT. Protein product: CASSLRGRPSYNSPLHF.

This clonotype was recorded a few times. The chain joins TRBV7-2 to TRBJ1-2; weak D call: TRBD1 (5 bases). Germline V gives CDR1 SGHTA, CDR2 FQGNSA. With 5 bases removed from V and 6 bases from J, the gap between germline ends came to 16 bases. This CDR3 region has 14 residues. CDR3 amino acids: CASSRRGGEHGYTF. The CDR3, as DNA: TGTGCCAGCAGCCGACGGGGGGGAGAGCATGGCTACACCTTC.

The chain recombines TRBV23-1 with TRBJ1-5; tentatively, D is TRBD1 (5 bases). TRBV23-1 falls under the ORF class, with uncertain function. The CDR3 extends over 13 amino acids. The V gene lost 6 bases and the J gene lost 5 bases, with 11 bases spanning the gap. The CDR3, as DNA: TGCGCCAGCAGCAGAGACAGAGATCAGCCCCAGCATTTT. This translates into CASSRDRDQPQHF.

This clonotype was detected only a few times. The CDR3 sequence is CAISDGYEQYF. CDR3 in DNA: TGTGCCATCAGTGATGGGTACGAGCAGTACTTC. The chain couples TRBV10-3 to TRBJ2-7; D call uncertain. CDR1 is ENHRY and CDR2 is SYGVKD in the germline V gene. V was shortened by 3 bases and J by 4 bases, with 4 bases between the two germline ends. The CDR3 runs 11 residues.

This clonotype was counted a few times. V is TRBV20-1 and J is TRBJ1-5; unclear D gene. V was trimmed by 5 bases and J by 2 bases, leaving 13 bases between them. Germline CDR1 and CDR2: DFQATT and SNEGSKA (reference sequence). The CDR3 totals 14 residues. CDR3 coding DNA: TGCAGTGCTGTATCCACGGCGGGCAATCAGCCCCAGCATTTT. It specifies CSAVSTAGNQPQHF.